This T cell receptor beta chain was recovered during a study of response to subunit inactivated influenza vaccine. Study-wide findings and caveats: Every seasonal influenza vaccination brings in few new T cells, the authors suggested.

TCRdb fed the RT-PCR reads into MiXCR, producing one record per CDR3 protein. The sample records approximately 480,000 distinct CDR3 sequences, over 9.5% being singletons. The CDR3 is made up of 12 amino acids. CDR1 and CDR2 (germline): ENHRY, SYGVKD. Unmatched junction bases numbered 5, after V lost 11 bases and J lost 2 bases. On this clonotype itself: Antigen: not known.

The V gene is TRBV10-3, the J gene TRBJ1-2; 7 bases match TRBD1. The sequencing used PBMCs from blood, collected roughly 6 weeks after vaccination. This receptor was identified in a man over 45 who received an inactivated influenza vaccine. CDR3 nucleotide sequence: TGTGCCGTCGAACAGGGGAACTATGGCTACACCTTC. Protein sequence: CAVEQGNYGYTF.